This TCR beta chain was observed in a study of persistence of HIV-infected CD4 T cells. Study-level results: Rare CMV-responding cells carrying HIV-1 proviruses were not analyzed separately for TCR.

The immunoSEQ assay was version 4, run in survey mode. TCRdb keeps only in-frame clones here, not all; method: immunoSEQ multiplex PCR. The sample carries some 40,000 clones, 85% recorded once. The stimulus was an HIV-1 Gag 15-mer peptide pool, approximately 0.93 ug/peptide/mL. Memory cells lacking CD40L and CD69 with high CD45RO were sorted. The CDR3 has 14 residues. Trimming removed 0 bases at V and 0 bases at J, with 0 bases between. The V gene's germline CDR1 is SGHTA and CDR2 FQGTGA. As to this clone: Its antigen is as yet unknown.

This sequence was found in an adult with HIV. The donor label of this sample is uncertain. The sample consisted of cultured CD4+ T cells from PBMCs, taken from a patient who received antiretroviral therapy. The chain has TRBV7-3 and TRBJ2-6; D not certain. The DNA for the CDR3 is TGTGCCAGCAGCTTAACCTCTGGGGCCAACGTCCTGACTTTC. Encoded protein: CASSLTSGANVLTF. The full variable domain, in which reference TRBV7-3 and TRBJ2-6 provide the parts outside the CDR3, is GAGVSQTPSNKVTEKGKYVELRCDPISGHTALYWYRQSLGQGPEFLIYFQGTGAADDSGLPNDRFFAVRPEGSVSTLKIQRTERGDSAVYLCASSLTSGANVLTFGAGSRLTVL.